This T cell receptor (beta chain) stems from a study of control samples from healthy donors and cancer patients. Produced via immunoSEQ multiplex PCR; TCRdb's table is partial and in-frame only. Among 350,000 to 450,000 clones listed, 90% were seen once. The CDR3 covers 13 residues. Germline CDR1 reads MNHNY; CDR2 reads SVGAGI (reference sequence). The V end lost 5 bases, the J end lost 2 bases, and 9 bases lay between the germline ends. The rearrangement links TRBV6-6 to TRBJ1-2; possible D gene TRBD1, 5 bases. The material sequenced was PBMCs. This sequence was found in a man aged 35 to 55 with head and neck cancer. CDR3 coding DNA: TGTGCCAGCAGTACCGACAGAAACTATGGCTACACCTTC. Encoded protein: CASSTDRNYGYTF.